The 7 T cell receptor beta chains below were found in one sample sequenced in a study of graft-versus-host responses after intestinal transplantation. Clones were read by immunoSEQ multiplex PCR, and TCRdb kept only the in-frame ones, dropping some. The sample gives 15,000 to 20,000 clones, around 40% of which show up once; 1.5% to 2.5% is in the top ten. The source was alloreactive CD4+ T cells from a mixed lymphocyte reaction culture, collected before transplantation. Subset in this sample: CFSE-low proliferating T cells sorted from roughly 6-day pre-transplant mixed lymphocyte reaction (GvH or HvG direction). The receptors derive from a human patient who was an organ donor for intestinal transplantation.

V and J are TRBV11-2 and TRBJ2-3; 7 bases are a match to TRBD1. This CDR3 contains 14 residues. The ends lost 5 bases at V and 5 bases at J; junction bases unmatched: 7. CDR1 and CDR2 (germline): SGHAT, FQNNGV. CDR3 region: CASSQRQGQDTQYF. DNA of the CDR3: TGTGCCAGCAGCCAGAGACAGGGACAAGATACGCAGTATTTT. The whole variable domain, filled in from reference TRBV11-2 and TRBJ2-3, reads EAGVAQSPRYKIIEKRQSVAFWCNPISGHATLYWYQQILGQGPKLLIQFQNNGVVDDSQLPKDRFSAERLKGVDSTLKIQPAKLEDSAVYLCASSQRQGQDTQYFGPGTRLTVL.

The DNA of the CDR3 is TGTGCCAGCAGCTTAGCCGGACTAGCGAGCTCCTACAATGAGCAGTTCTTC. Protein product: CASSLAGLASSYNEQFF. V gene TRBV7-9 combines with J gene TRBJ2-1; 9 positions match TRBD2. The J segment lost 0 bases and the V segment lost 0 bases, leaving 3 bases of the junction unmatched. The CDR3 is made up of 17 amino acids. CDR1 and CDR2 (germline): SEHNR, FQNEAQ (reference sequence).

This clone was seen more than once but under ten times. The V and J genes are TRBV7-9 and TRBJ2-2, with TRBD2 identical over 8 bases. The germline gives CDR1 SEHNR, CDR2 FQNEAQ (reference sequence). Unmatched junction bases numbered 0, after V lost 3 bases and J lost 0 bases. The CDR3 consists of 15 residues. The DNA for the CDR3 is TGTGCCAGCAGCTTGACTAGCGCGAACACCGGGGAGCTGTTTTTT. Residues: CASSLTSANTGELFF.

This clone was seen more than once but under ten times. The rearrangement joins TRBV6-5 to TRBJ1-1, with no clear D. Germline CDR1 reads MNHEY; CDR2 reads SVGAGI. The ends were cut back, 6 bases at V and 10 bases at J, with 15 bases in the middle. CDR3 length: 12 residues. The CDR3: CASSPAGIGAFF. The CDR3 coding sequence is TGTGCCAGCAGCCCCGCCGGTATTGGAGCTTTCTTT.

This clone is medium-sized within its sample. The chain uses TRBV15 and TRBJ2-7, with TRBD1 matching over 7 bases. Trimming removed 4 bases from V and 0 bases from J; junction bases left unmatched: 6. Germline V gives CDR1 LNHNV, CDR2 YYDKDF (reference sequence). This CDR3 has 15 residues. CDR3 DNA: TGTGCCACCAGCATCAGACAGGGATACTCCTACGAGCAGTACTTC. Amino acid sequence: CATSIRQGYSYEQYF.

The rearrangement joins TRBV10-1 to TRBJ2-7, with 10 bases aligning to TRBD2. After removal of 10 bases from V and 3 bases from J, the junction contained 30 bases not matched to a gene. Per germline, CDR1 WNHNN and CDR2 SYGVQD (reference sequence). The CDR3 consists of 21 residues. CDR3 amino acids: CANSTVPMWTSGKKSDYEQYF. Written as DNA, the CDR3 is TGCGCCAACTCGACAGTCCCCATGTGGACTAGCGGAAAGAAGTCAGACTACGAGCAGTACTTC.

V gene TRBV20-1 combines with J gene TRBJ2-5, with D uncertain. V was clipped by 3 bases and J by 3 bases, with 2 bases between them. The germline V gene encodes CDR1 DFQATT and CDR2 SNEGSKA (reference sequence). The CDR3 loop spans 10 amino acids. The CDR3 reads CSASEETQYF. The CDR3 nucleotides are TGCAGTGCTAGTGAAGAGACCCAGTACTTC.